The rows below give T cell receptor beta chains drawn from one sample of a study of cytomegalovirus exposure and HLA in healthy donors. Only in-frame clones appear in the TCRdb table, and some are missing; sequencing was by immunoSEQ multiplex PCR. The sample records about 84,000 clones, more than 75% being singletons. Sequenced input: PBMCs. All receptors derive from a man aged 25-45 years in good health and CMV-seronegative. The CDR3 runs from the conserved cysteine through the conserved F or W. Clone size, where shown, is once, few, many, or a class for clones that have expanded.

V gene: TRBV4-1; clone size: NA; J gene: TRBJ1-3; CDR3 protein: CASSQDVETRLGNTIYF
V gene: TRBV12-1; clone size: NA; J gene: TRBJ2-1; CDR3 protein: CASSFLNHDRGITSSYNEQFF
V gene: TRBV9; clone size: NA; J gene: TRBJ2-6; CDR3 protein: CASSVQGLPTGANVLTF
V gene: TRBV11-2; clone size: NA; J gene: TRBJ2-1; CDR3 protein: CASSLDGRETSEQFF
V gene: TRBV7-9; clone size: once; J gene: TRBJ2-7; CDR3 protein: CASSLEIGQGGPVQYF
V gene: TRBV9; clone size: NA; J gene: TRBJ2-1; CDR3 protein: CASSVGGSPREQFF
V gene: TRBV28; clone size: NA; J gene: TRBJ1-1; CDR3 protein: CASSFPRASANTEAFF
V gene: TRBV30; clone size: NA; J gene: TRBJ1-1; CDR3 protein: CAWSRVDYTEAFF
V gene: TRBV27; clone size: NA; J gene: TRBJ1-2; CDR3 protein: CASSLTGDYGYTF
V gene: TRBV2; clone size: NA; J gene: TRBJ2-5; CDR3 protein: CASSQDTGEGETQYF
V gene: TRBV28; clone size: NA; J gene: TRBJ1-5; CDR3 protein: CASRKPDRGGSNQPQHF
V gene: TRBV13; clone size: NA; J gene: TRBJ2-3; CDR3 protein: CASSLASGRPRDADTQYF
V gene: TRBV7-9; clone size: NA; J gene: TRBJ2-1; CDR3 protein: CASSSYRASEQFF
V gene: TRBV11-3; clone size: NA; J gene: TRBJ2-1; CDR3 protein: CASSLGFTSYNEQFF
V gene: TRBV10-3; clone size: NA; J gene: TRBJ2-3; CDR3 protein: CAISESVEGISTDTQYF
V gene: TRBV28; clone size: NA; J gene: TRBJ1-2; CDR3 protein: CASSTQGPYGYTF
V gene: TRBV5-1; clone size: few; J gene: TRBJ2-7; CDR3 protein: CASSPDIYEQYF
V gene: TRBV5-1; clone size: NA; J gene: TRBJ1-1; CDR3 protein: CASSLDGGVEAFF
V gene: TRBV28; clone size: NA; J gene: TRBJ2-1; CDR3 protein: CASSFTSGGNEQFF
V gene: TRBV6-1; clone size: NA; J gene: TRBJ1-5; CDR3 protein: CASSMGRVGNQPQHF
V gene: TRBV9; clone size: NA; J gene: TRBJ1-1; CDR3 protein: CASSVSSGQGAEAFF
V gene: TRBV21-1; clone size: NA; J gene: TRBJ2-4; CDR3 protein: CARNPPGGATSSKNIQYF
V gene: TRBV5-1; clone size: NA; J gene: TRBJ2-3; CDR3 protein: CASSISGGDPDTQYF
V gene: TRBV25-1; clone size: NA; J gene: TRBJ2-7; CDR3 protein: CASSEEPEAYEQYF
V gene: TRBV19; clone size: NA; J gene: TRBJ2-3; CDR3 protein: CASSPRDSSTQYF
V gene: TRBV29-1; clone size: NA; J gene: TRBJ2-5; CDR3 protein: CSVDRGQMYQETQYF
V gene: TRBV2; clone size: NA; J gene: TRBJ2-7; CDR3 protein: CASRPGQRIGEQYF
V gene: TRBV19; clone size: NA; J gene: TRBJ1-5; CDR3 protein: CASSISSALRSNQPQHF
V gene: TRBV5-1; clone size: once; J gene: TRBJ1-2; CDR3 protein: CASSLTVPARGYTF
V gene: TRBV18; clone size: once; J gene: TRBJ1-5; CDR3 protein: CASSATGAVRGNQPQHF
V gene: TRBV7-9; clone size: few; J gene: TRBJ2-7; CDR3 protein: CASSQDRGRDEQYF
V gene: TRBV19; clone size: NA; J gene: TRBJ2-7; CDR3 protein: CASNDRDNSYEQYF